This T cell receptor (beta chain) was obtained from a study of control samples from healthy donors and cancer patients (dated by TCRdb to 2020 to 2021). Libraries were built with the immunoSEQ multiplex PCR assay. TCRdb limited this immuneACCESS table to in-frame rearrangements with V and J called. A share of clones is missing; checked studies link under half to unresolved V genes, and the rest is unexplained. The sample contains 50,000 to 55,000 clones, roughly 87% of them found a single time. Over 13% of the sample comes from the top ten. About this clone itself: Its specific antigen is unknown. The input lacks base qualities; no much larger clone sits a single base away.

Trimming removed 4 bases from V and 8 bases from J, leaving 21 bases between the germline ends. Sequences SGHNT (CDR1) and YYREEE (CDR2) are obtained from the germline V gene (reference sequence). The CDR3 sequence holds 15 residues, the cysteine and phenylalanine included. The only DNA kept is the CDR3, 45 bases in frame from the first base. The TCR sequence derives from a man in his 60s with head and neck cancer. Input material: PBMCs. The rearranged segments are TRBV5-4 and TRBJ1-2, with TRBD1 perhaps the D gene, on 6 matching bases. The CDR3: CASSTQRFGGWGYTF. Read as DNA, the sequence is TGTGCCAGCAGCACGCAGAGGTTTGGGGGCTGGGGCTACACCTTC.